The source of this TCR beta chain is a study of cytomegalovirus exposure and HLA in healthy donors. The germline CDR1 and CDR2 sequences are SGHAT and FQNNGV. This CDR3 spans 15 amino acids. Trimming shortened V by 5 bases and J by 4 bases, and 17 bases separated the two germline ends. On this clone itself: What it binds is unknown.

General study findings and limits: Sequencing had likely introduced a cluster of highly shared sequence variants as an artifact. Association of a missense DCLRE1C variant with TCR beta V- and J-gene trimming was reported in a later analysis.

This PCR relied on a set of 60 Vbeta primers and 13 Jbeta primers. The data were produced by immunoSEQ multiplex PCR, yet TCRdb's version contains in-frame clones alone and is incomplete. The data show more than 130,000 clones, around 85% seen once. Sampled while nominally healthy, donors likely had unrecorded immune exposures. This TCR was recovered from a man aged 35-49 years in good health and CMV-seropositive. Input material: PBMCs. The V and J genes are TRBV11-2 and TRBJ1-2; D call uncertain. CDR3 bases: TGTGCCAGCAGCCCCCCCGGGAAGGAGGGCTATGGCTACACCTTC. Its translation is CASSPPGKEGYGYTF.